One and the same sample provided the 32 T cell receptor beta chains below, sequenced in a study of blood T cell repertoires in COVID-19. Libraries were prepared by immunoSEQ multiplex PCR; TCRdb keeps only in-frame clonotypes and omits some of them. This sample has approximately 26,000 clones; more than 75% occur once, and the top ten carry approximately 13%. What was sequenced was peripheral blood. These receptors were collected from a human donor in a cohort sampled during active COVID-19. The donor label of this sample is uncertain.

This clone was observed once. The chain employs TRBV7-2 and TRBJ2-1, with D possibly TRBD2 on 5 matching bases. The CDR3 consists of 14 residues. Trimming stripped 2 bases from V and 8 bases from J, with 13 bases between. Germline V CDR1 and CDR2: SGHTA, FQGNSA. This CDR3 reads CASSLSLAQDEQFF. The CDR3 nucleotides are TGTGCCAGCAGCTTAAGTCTAGCTCAGGATGAGCAGTTCTTC.

The V gene is TRBV19, the J gene TRBJ1-2; D gene unclear. V lost 3 bases, J lost 0 bases, and 11 bases lay in between. The CDR3 totals 15 residues. Germline CDR1 LNHDA, CDR2 SQIVND (reference sequence). In nucleotides, the CDR3 is TGTGCCAGTAGTATTAGCGGGTCTACTAACTATGGCTACACCTTC. Amino acid sequence: CASSISGSTNYGYTF.

The chain carries TRBV6-2 or TRBV6-3 and TRBJ2-7; D is perhaps TRBD1 (6 bases). Germline CDR1 and CDR2: MNHEY and SVGEGT. Deletions cut 5 bases from V and 5 bases from J, with 13 bases between. The CDR3 runs to 13 residues. The CDR3 DNA follows: TGTGCCAGCAGTAGCACAGGGTCCCACGAGCAGTACTTC. It yields the protein CASSSTGSHEQYF.

The chain employs TRBV6-5 and TRBJ1-2; the D is unclear. The germline gives CDR1 MNHEY, CDR2 SVGAGI. The CDR3 totals 11 residues. Trimming stripped 7 bases from V and 8 bases from J, with 11 bases between. The CDR3 is CASTASLGYTF. The DNA for the CDR3 is TGTGCCAGCACCGCTAGTCTCGGCTACACCTTC.

CDR3: CASSAHTGTGVSGTDTQYF. CDR3 DNA: TGTGCCAGCAGCGCCCACACCGGGACAGGGGTGTCAGGCACAGATACGCAGTATTTT. This rearrangement joins TRBV9 to TRBJ2-3, with 10 positions matching TRBD1. Trimming took 3 bases from V and 1 from J; bases not matched to a gene: 14. The CDR3 runs to 19 residues. The germline gives CDR1 SGDLS, CDR2 YYNGEE. The whole variable domain, remainder taken from reference TRBV9 and TRBJ2-3, is DSGVTQTPKHLITATGQRVTLRCSPRSGDLSVYWYQQSLDQGLQFLIQYYNGEERAKGNILERFSAQQFPDLHSELNLSSLELGDSALYFCASSAHTGTGVSGTDTQYFGPGTRLTVL.

This sequence joins TRBV7-6 and TRBJ2-3, with TRBD1 as a possible D gene (5 bases). CDR1 is SGHVS and CDR2 is FNYEAQ in the germline V gene. V was shortened by 5 bases and J by 2 bases, with 17 bases between the two germline ends. This CDR3 region has 16 residues. The DNA for the CDR3 is TGTGCCAGCAGCGCGACAGCGACGGCCCACACAGATACGCAGTATTTT. It is translated as CASSATATAHTDTQYF.

This chain uses TRBV6-5 with TRBJ2-1, with D possibly TRBD1 on 6 matching bases. The germline V gene has CDR1 MNHEY and CDR2 SVGAGI. V dropped 6 bases and J dropped 7 bases, with 13 bases sitting between them. The CDR3 spans 13 residues. CDR3 bases: TGTGCCAGCAGACTCCCCAGGGGTAATGAGCAGTTCTTC. Protein product: CASRLPRGNEQFF.

V gene TRBV25-1 combines with J gene TRBJ2-1; D ambiguous. The V end was cut by 9 bases, the J end by 13 bases, with 19 bases between. CDR3 length: 12 amino acids. Germline V gives CDR1 MGHDK, CDR2 SYGVNS. CDR3 sequence: CASSDSHSPQFF. The CDR3 bases are TGTGCCAGTTCTGACTCCCACTCGCCTCAGTTCTTC.

The rearrangement links TRBV12-3 or TRBV12-4 to TRBJ2-2; no clear D gene. CDR3 size: 11 residues. Trimming left V 3 bases short and J 6 bases short, with 2 bases between. CDR3 region: CASSFAGELFF. CDR3 bases: TGTGCCAGCAGTTTCGCCGGGGAGCTGTTTTTT.

Only one count was recorded for this clone. The genes are TRBV9 and TRBJ2-1; D is possibly TRBD1 (5 bases). The germline CDR1 and CDR2 sequences are SGDLS and YYNGEE. The V gene lost 4 bases and the J gene lost 0 bases, with 11 bases spanning the gap. The CDR3 has 15 residues. CDR3: CASSLQGFSYNEQFF. DNA of the CDR3: TGTGCCAGCAGCTTGCAGGGTTTCTCCTACAATGAGCAGTTCTTC.

The rearrangement joins TRBV19 to TRBJ1-6, with D possibly TRBD1 on 5 matching bases. Germline CDR1 is LNHDA and CDR2 is SQIVND (reference sequence). The CDR3 totals 13 residues. V lost 7 bases, J lost 10 bases, and 14 bases lay in between. Here the CDR3 DNA reads TGTGCCAGTAACGGACAAGCTAAGTCACCCCTCCACTTT. This sequence encodes CASNGQAKSPLHF.

The chain is built from TRBV5-4 and TRBJ2-7, with D possibly matching TRBD1 (5 bases). The CDR3 has 12 residues. Trimming stripped 2 bases from V and 2 bases from J, with 5 bases between. Germline-derived CDR1 and CDR2 are SGHNT and YYREEE (reference sequence). This CDR3 reads CASSLGAYEQYF. CDR3 nucleotide sequence: TGTGCCAGCAGCTTAGGGGCCTACGAGCAGTACTTC.

The V gene is TRBV6-5, the J gene TRBJ1-2, with 7 bases that match TRBD1. V dropped 5 bases and J dropped 0; count of bases not matched to a gene: 6. The CDR3 runs 15 residues. Per the germline V gene, CDR1 is MNHEY and CDR2 is SVGAGI. The CDR3 spells CASSNRGQANYGYTF. The CDR3 DNA reads as TGTGCCAGCAGTAACAGAGGACAGGCTAACTATGGCTACACCTTC.

This sequence joins TRBV5-1 and TRBJ2-1; no clear D gene. Looked up from germline, CDR1 is SGHRS and CDR2 is YFSETQ. The length of the CDR3 is 14 residues. V was pared by 0 bases and J by 8 bases, with 12 bases between. The CDR3 here is CASSLGLTIDEQFF. CDR3 bases: TGCGCCAGCAGCTTGGGTCTAACTATCGATGAGCAGTTCTTC. Drawing the rest from reference TRBV5-1 and TRBJ2-1, the complete variable domain is KAGVTQTPRYLIKTRGQQVTLSCSPISGHRSVSWYQQTPGQGLQFLFEYFSETQRNKGNFPGRFSGRQFSNSRSEMNVSTLELGDSALYLCASSLGLTIDEQFFGPGTRLTVL.

This clone has just one count. The chain uses TRBV5-1 and TRBJ2-7; D ambiguous. The V gene's germline CDR1 is SGHRS and CDR2 YFSETQ. V dropped 4 bases and J dropped 3 bases, with 11 bases sitting between them. The CDR3 has 13 residues. CDR3 DNA sequence: TGCGCCAGCAGCAGAACAGATATCTACGAGCAGTACTTC. Its translation: CASSRTDIYEQYF.

This chain connects TRBV6-2 or TRBV6-3 to TRBJ1-1, with 8 bases lining up with TRBD1. CDR3 length: 15 residues. CDR1 and CDR2 from the germline V gene are MNHEY and SVGEGT. With 0 bases clipped from V and 1 base from J, the junction kept 1 base outside the gene matches. CDR3 coding DNA: TGTGCCAGCAGTTACTCGGGGACAGGGAACACTGAAGCTTTCTTT. It codes for CASSYSGTGNTEAFF.

V usage is TRBV7-3 and J usage is TRBJ2-3; the match to TRBD1 covers 8 bases. The CDR3 covers 15 residues. Germline V gives CDR1 SGHTA, CDR2 FQGTGA. V shed 2 bases and J 6 bases; nucleotides not matched to a gene: 7. The CDR3 nucleotides are TGTGCCAGCAGCTTAGGAGACAGGGGCAGGGATACGCAGTATTTT. Its translation: CASSLGDRGRDTQYF.

The chain joins TRBV5-1 to TRBJ2-7, with 7 bases identical to TRBD1. CDR1 is SGHRS, CDR2 YFSETQ, per germline. The CDR3 has 13 amino acids. The ends lost 5 bases at V and 9 bases at J; junction bases unmatched: 11. The CDR3 here is CASRRDSYQGQYF. CDR3 in DNA: TGCGCCAGCAGGAGGGACAGCTATCAAGGGCAGTACTTC.

V gene TRBV7-2 combines with J gene TRBJ2-3, with unresolved D. The CDR3 spans 17 residues. Trimming stripped 5 bases from V and 3 bases from J, with 21 bases between. Germline V CDR1 and CDR2: SGHTA, FQGNSA. CDR3 nucleotides: TGTGCCAGCAGCCAAGAGAATGCACTAATCCGAACAGATACGCAGTATTTT. It translates to CASSQENALIRTDTQYF.

The chain employs TRBV9 and TRBJ2-5; D call uncertain. Per the germline V gene, CDR1 is SGDLS and CDR2 is YYNGEE. The CDR3 length is 13 residues. Deletions cut 2 bases from V and 0 bases from J, with 5 bases between. The chain's CDR3 is CASSVSYQETQYF. The CDR3 DNA is TGTGCCAGCAGCGTTTCGTACCAAGAGACCCAGTACTTC.

The rearrangement links TRBV9 to TRBJ2-7; maybe TRBD2 (7 bases). The length of the CDR3 is 13 residues. Germline CDR1 SGDLS, CDR2 YYNGEE. V lost 0 bases, J lost 6 bases, and 10 bases lay in between. As DNA, the CDR3 is TGTGCCAGCAGCGTAGGCGGGGGCCCCGAGCAGTACTTC. It yields the protein CASSVGGGPEQYF.

This rearrangement joins TRBV28 to TRBJ1-1, with 9 positions matching TRBD1. The CDR3 is 15 amino acids. In germline, CDR1 is MDHEN, CDR2 SYDVKM. V was pared by 3 bases and J by 0 bases, with 2 bases of the junction left unmatched. The CDR3 loop reads CASSLGDRVNTEAFF. As DNA, the CDR3 is TGTGCCAGCAGTTTGGGGGACAGGGTGAACACTGAAGCTTTCTTT.

The count of this clone is one. The gene calls are TRBV20-1 and TRBJ2-7; weak D call: TRBD1 (5 bases). Germline loops: CDR1 DFQATT, CDR2 SNEGSKA (reference sequence). This CDR3 contains 12 residues. Trimming shortened V by 6 bases and J by 4 bases, and 13 bases separated the two germline ends. CDR3 loop: CSASGQNYEQYF. The CDR3 DNA is TGCAGTGCCAGTGGACAAAATTACGAGCAGTACTTC.

The J gene is TRBJ2-5, the V gene TRBV15; D unresolved. Germline-derived CDR1 and CDR2 are LNHNV and YYDKDF (reference sequence). This CDR3 is 15 amino acids long. With 0 bases removed from V and 4 bases from J, the gap between germline ends came to 12 bases. The DNA for the CDR3 is TGTGCCACCAGCAGAGATCGTAGCAGTGGAGAGACCCAGTACTTC. It codes for CATSRDRSSGETQYF.

This sequence joins TRBV25-1 and TRBJ1-2; D uncertain. The germline gives CDR1 MGHDK, CDR2 SYGVNS. Trimming cost V 4 bases and J 8 bases, with 8 bases left between them. The CDR3 is 11 residues long. The CDR3 DNA reads TGTGCCAGCAGTGGACACGAGGGCTACACCTTC. Its translation: CASSGHEGYTF.

The V gene is TRBV14, the J gene TRBJ2-3, with D unresolved. Germline-derived CDR1 and CDR2 are SGHDN and FVKESK. V was shortened by 1 base and J by 0 bases, with 8 bases between the two germline ends. The CDR3 consists of 15 residues. The chain's CDR3 is CASSQGLTSTDTQYF. CDR3 DNA: TGTGCCAGCAGCCAAGGCCTAACTAGCACAGATACGCAGTATTTT.

The V and J genes are TRBV18 and TRBJ2-7, with 12 bases aligning to TRBD2. Germline CDR1 is KGHSH and CDR2 is LQKENI. V lost 3 bases, J lost 0 bases, and 3 bases stayed unmatched. This CDR3 contains 16 residues. This CDR3 is CASSPGLAGNSYEQYF. As DNA, the CDR3 is TGTGCCAGCTCACCCGGACTAGCGGGGAACTCCTACGAGCAGTACTTC.

The chain employs TRBV7-8 and TRBJ1-5; 9 positions match TRBD1. Germline CDR1 is SGHVS and CDR2 is FQNEAQ. The V segment lost 3 bases and the J segment 0 bases; nucleotides outside the gene matches: 3. The CDR3 is 16 amino acids. CDR3 residues: CASSFGTGNSNQPQHF. CDR3 sequence (DNA): TGTGCCAGCAGCTTCGGGACAGGGAATAGCAATCAGCCCCAGCATTTT.

This rearrangement joins TRBV9 to TRBJ1-5, with no clear D. V lost 0 bases, J lost 2 bases, and 6 bases lay in between. Germline loops: CDR1 SGDLS, CDR2 YYNGEE. CDR3 length equals 14 residues. This CDR3 is CASSVGGGNQPQHF. CDR3 in DNA: TGTGCCAGCAGCGTAGGGGGAGGCAATCAGCCCCAGCATTTT.

The chain joins TRBV19 to TRBJ2-5; 7 bases fit TRBD2. The junction had 3 bases not matched to a gene; V was cut back by 4 bases and J by 4 bases. The CDR3 runs 13 residues. Germline CDR1 and CDR2: LNHDA and SQIVND (reference sequence). The CDR3: CASSTTGGETQYF. In DNA, the CDR3 is TGTGCCAGTAGTACAACGGGGGGAGAGACCCAGTACTTC.

The chain couples TRBV19 to TRBJ2-7, with D maybe TRBD1 (6 bases). CDR1 LNHDA and CDR2 SQIVND come from the germline V gene (reference sequence). The CDR3 is made up of 14 amino acids. V lost 5 bases to trimming and J lost 1 base, with 12 bases between them. The CDR3 protein is CASSLGHASYEQYF. In DNA, the CDR3 is TGTGCCAGTAGTCTGGGACACGCGTCCTACGAGCAGTACTTC.

The chain employs TRBV6-5 and TRBJ2-3; D possibly corresponds to TRBD1 (5 bases). The CDR3 is 13 residues long. V was pared by 8 bases and J by 3 bases, with 12 bases between. Germline V gene lookup returns CDR1 MNHEY and CDR2 SVGAGI. The CDR3 region has the DNA TGTGCCAGCCTCAGGCAGGGAACAGATACGCAGTATTTT. Translating it yields CASLRQGTDTQYF.